This T cell receptor beta chain was retrieved from a study of beta chain features in type 1 diabetes. With regard to this clone: Antigen specificity is unknown. The same CDR3 arises from other DNA sequences in this sample as well.

The sequenced template was cDNA made from the entire isolated RNA. Assay used: immunoSEQ multiplex PCR; TCRdb lists only in-frame clones, some missing. The data contain under 300,000 clones, about a sixth of them singletons. Study-wide points: In every one of the four CD4+ subsets, TCRB CDR3s were moderately but significantly shorter in Type 1 diabetes patients.

Via the markers CD45RO/CCR7/CD25/CD127/CD95/CD27, stem cell-like memory, regulatory, central memory and naive CD4+ cells were sorted. This sequence originates from a man between 25 and 39 years old with type 1 diabetes. What was sequenced was naive CD4+ T cells from blood.

The CDR3 region has the DNA TGCAGCGTTGAAAGGGGCAGTCAAGAGACCCAGTACTTC. This codes for CSVERGSQETQYF. The gene calls are TRBV29-1 and TRBJ2-5; the D gene is possibly TRBD1 (5 bases). Germline V CDR1 and CDR2: SQVTM, ANQGSEA. The V gene lost 2 bases and the J gene lost 2 bases, with 9 bases spanning the gap. CDR3 size: 13 residues.